Below are 8 T cell receptor beta chains sequenced from a single sample in a study of T-cell reconstitution after alpha-beta-depleted transplantation in children. Researchers prepared the TCRbeta library using unique molecular identifiers, the study reports. TCRdb called the PCR reads again in MiXCR, with one record for every CDR3 protein. The table includes 800,000 to 1,000,000 distinct CDR3 sequences, about 29% detected once. The sequenced sample was PBMCs, mostly from graft donor cells, obtained 360 days after TCRalphabeta/CD19-depleted stem cell transplant. Receptor source: a boy younger than two who had a stem cell transplant for SCID, so the T cells may come from the graft donor.

In its sample, this clonotype was seen many times. The rearrangement uses TRBV12-3 or TRBV12-4 and TRBJ2-7, with TRBD1 matching over 9 bases. The CDR3 extends over 14 amino acids. After removal of 6 bases from V and 6 bases from J, the junction contained 9 bases not matched to a gene. CDR3 residues: CASRNRDRAGEQYF. CDR3 sequence (DNA): TGTGCCAGCAGGAACCGGGACAGGGCAGGCGAGCAGTACTTC.

In its sample, this clonotype was seen a few times. The V and J genes are TRBV15 and TRBJ1-3; D uncertain. This CDR3 region has 15 residues. Germline-derived CDR1 and CDR2 are LNHNV and YYDKDF (reference sequence). The V end was cut by 0 bases, the J end by 4 bases, with 10 bases between. The CDR3 region is CATSRDMGYGNTIYF. Written as DNA, the CDR3 is TGTGCCACCAGCAGAGATATGGGCTACGGAAACACCATATATTTT.

The V gene is TRBV20-1, the J gene TRBJ2-7; D not certain. Germline CDR1 and CDR2: DFQATT and SNEGSKA (reference sequence). Trimming removed 7 bases from V and 1 base from J, with 8 bases in between. CDR3 length equals 11 residues. CDR3 nucleotides: TGCAGTGTCGACGGTTCCTACGAGCAGTACTTC. Translation gives CSVDGSYEQYF.

The rearrangement links TRBV7-9 to TRBJ2-1; D unclear. Germline V gene sequence: CDR1 SEHNR, CDR2 FQNEAQ (reference sequence). The CDR3 runs 13 residues. V was pared by 5 bases and J by 6 bases, with 11 bases between. The CDR3 coding sequence is TGTGCCAGCAGCCTCTGGGCGCCCAATGAGCAGTTCTTC. Encoded protein: CASSLWAPNEQFF.

The CDR3 is CASSRPLGEEKLFF. The CDR3 DNA reads TGCGCCAGCAGCCGACCCTTAGGAGAGGAAAAACTGTTTTTT. This chain links TRBV4-1 with TRBJ1-4; D unclear. The V end lost 4 bases, the J end lost 8 bases, and 14 bases lay between the germline ends. This CDR3 has 14 residues. Per the germline V gene, CDR1 is MGHRA and CDR2 is YSYEKL.

At least ten counts were recorded for this clonotype. The rearrangement joins TRBV12-3 or TRBV12-4 to TRBJ2-1; D is perhaps TRBD2 (5 bases). Trimming removed 3 bases from V and 1 base from J, with 7 bases in between. The CDR3 spans 14 residues. This CDR3 reads CASSLRDSYNEQFF. CDR3 in DNA: TGTGCCAGCAGTTTGAGGGATTCCTACAATGAGCAGTTCTTC.

This clonotype has a handful of counts. The rearrangement joins TRBV4-2 to TRBJ1-1; D uncertain. CDR1 and CDR2 (germline): LGHNA, YNFKEQ. CDR3 length equals 11 residues. V was trimmed by 5 bases and J by 7 bases, leaving 8 bases between them. The CDR3 sequence: CASSKPGEAFF. DNA of the CDR3: TGTGCCAGCAGCAAACCAGGTGAAGCTTTCTTT.

The chain recombines TRBV10-1 with TRBJ1-5, with no clear D. From germline, CDR1 is WNHNN and CDR2 SYGVQD (reference sequence). V was trimmed by 8 bases and J by 4 bases, leaving 9 bases between them. CDR3 length: 12 residues. The CDR3 region is CASPAVNQPQHF. The CDR3 DNA sequence: TGCGCCAGCCCCGCGGTTAATCAGCCCCAGCATTTT.